The 17 T cell receptor beta chains below were found in one sample sequenced in a study of Ad26.COV2.S vaccination and SARS-CoV-2 variants. This table comes from immunoSEQ multiplex PCR, and its TCRdb copy is limited to in-frame clones, with some not included. The repertoire consists of about 350,000 clones, with approximately 84% occurring once and the leading ten covering around 3.3%. Treatment given: around 19 received Ad26.COV2.S at low or high dose, single or two shots; 5 received placebo; per-sample allocation not given. The samples date from day 63 after the first vaccine or placebo injection. Specimen: peripheral blood, collected in a trial of Ad26.COV2.S vaccine versus placebo. These receptors all stem from a person between 18 and 65 years old who received the Ad26.COV2.S COVID-19 vaccine or a placebo.

This chain links TRBV7-2 with TRBJ2-5; no clear D. The ends were cut back, 3 bases at V and 1 base at J, with 9 bases in the middle. Germline V gene data show CDR1 as SGHTA and CDR2 as FQGNSA. The CDR3 contains 14 residues. The CDR3 region is CASSLVPAQETQYF. Here the CDR3 DNA reads TGTGCCAGCAGCTTGGTACCCGCCCAAGAGACCCAGTACTTC.

On this clone: The sample holds other DNA sequences that translate to the same CDR3. The J gene is TRBJ2-3, the V gene TRBV11-2, with 9 bases identical to TRBD2. V dropped 1 base and J dropped 3; count of bases not matched to a gene: 2. Looked up from germline, CDR1 is SGHAT and CDR2 is FQNNGV. This CDR3 comprises 15 residues. The CDR3 loop reads CASSLGLAVTDTQYF. CDR3 DNA: TGTGCCAGCAGCTTAGGACTAGCGGTAACAGATACGCAGTATTTT.

In its sample, this clone was seen once. The chain links TRBV6-5 to TRBJ2-5; D might be TRBD2 (7 bases). Germline CDR1 reads MNHEY; CDR2 reads SVGAGI. V was pared by 2 bases and J by 4 bases, with 14 bases between. This CDR3 region has 15 residues. This chain's CDR3 is CASSYQRGAIETQYF. As DNA, the CDR3 is TGTGCCAGCAGTTACCAACGGGGGGCCATAGAGACCCAGTACTTC.

The CDR3 is CASRSGGDREAFF. The CDR3 DNA follows: TGTGCCAGCAGGTCCGGGGGCGACAGGGAAGCTTTCTTT. The chain links TRBV2 to TRBJ1-1; tentative D call: TRBD1 (6 bases). Per germline, CDR1 SNHLY and CDR2 FYNNEI. V was shortened by 6 bases and J by 8 bases, with 16 bases between the two germline ends. This CDR3 spans 13 amino acids.

The V call is TRBV6-2 or TRBV6-3, the J call TRBJ2-3; D gene ambiguous. Germline-derived CDR1 and CDR2 are MNHEY and SVGEGT. V lost 5 bases, J lost 4 bases, and 7 bases lay in between. The CDR3 is 12 residues long. The CDR3 bases are TGTGCCAGCAGTCCCCGACCAGATACGCAGTATTTT. Protein: CASSPRPDTQYF.

The chain links TRBV3-1 (or the pseudogene TRBV3-2) to TRBJ2-1; D uncertain. V lost 6 bases and J lost 6, with 12 bases in between. This CDR3 spans 13 amino acids. Germline values: CDR1 LGHDT, CDR2 YNNKEL (reference sequence). Here the CDR3 reads CASSYDLVNEQFF. In DNA, the CDR3 is TGTGCCAGCAGTTACGACTTGGTCAATGAGCAGTTCTTC.

The chain is built from TRBV2 and TRBJ1-1, with D possibly TRBD1 on 5 matching bases. The V end was cut by 5 bases, the J end by 0 bases, with 16 bases between. The CDR3 totals 16 residues. Germline assignment: CDR1 SNHLY and CDR2 FYNNEI. The CDR3 nucleotides read TGTGCCAGCAGTCTCCAAGGGGTCGCGCTGAACACTGAAGCTTTCTTT. Residues: CASSLQGVALNTEAFF.

This rearrangement joins TRBV30 to TRBJ2-1, with TRBD2 matching 7 bases. CDR1 and CDR2 from the germline V gene are GTSNPN and SVGIG (reference sequence). CDR3 length: 12 amino acids. In DNA form, the CDR3 reads TGTGCATGGGCGGGAGTAGGGTATGAGCAGTTCTTC. Its translation is CAWAGVGYEQFF.

The gene calls are TRBV6-5 and TRBJ2-1, with 7 bases that match TRBD1. CDR1 is MNHEY, CDR2 SVGAGI, per germline. The CDR3 is 16 amino acids. V gave up 0 bases and J gave up 5 bases; unmatched junction bases: 7. The CDR3 here is CASSYSKRGRNNEQFF. The CDR3 nucleotides are TGTGCCAGCAGTTACTCGAAGAGGGGGCGAAACAATGAGCAGTTCTTC.

The chain carries TRBV7-9 and TRBJ2-1, with a possible D match to TRBD2 (5 bases). CDR3 length: 16 residues. V lost 4 bases to trimming and J lost 0 bases, with 13 bases between them. CDR1 SEHNR and CDR2 FQNEAQ come from the germline V gene (reference sequence). The chain's CDR3 is CASSSRLSGSYNEQFF. DNA for the CDR3: TGTGCCAGCAGCTCTCGACTGAGCGGCTCCTACAATGAGCAGTTCTTC.

V usage is TRBV5-1 and J usage is TRBJ2-7, with 8 bases fitting TRBD1. The CDR3 is 15 residues long. Germline-derived CDR1 and CDR2 are SGHRS and YFSETQ. Unmatched junction bases numbered 6, after V lost 0 bases and J lost 4 bases. Here the CDR3 DNA reads TGCGCCAGCAGCTTGGATTATCAGGGGGCGTACGAGCAGTACTTC. Translating it yields CASSLDYQGAYEQYF.

The chain carries TRBV6-5 and TRBJ2-2; D is ambiguous. Trimming shortened V by 6 bases and J by 1 base, and 3 bases separated the two germline ends. The CDR3 consists of 12 residues. Germline V CDR1 and CDR2: MNHEY, SVGAGI. The CDR3 DNA is TGTGCCAGCAGACTGAACACCGGGGAGCTGTTTTTT. Translation gives CASRLNTGELFF.

This clone has a single count. The chain carries TRBV19 and TRBJ2-2, with D possibly matching TRBD2 (6 bases). V lost 3 bases and J lost 0, with 14 bases in between. The CDR3 is 17 amino acids. CDR1 is LNHDA and CDR2 is SQIVND in the germline V gene (reference sequence). This CDR3 reads CASSISLGGANTGELFF. In nucleotides, the CDR3 is TGTGCCAGTAGTATTTCTTTGGGCGGGGCGAACACCGGGGAGCTGTTTTTT.

Only a few counts were recorded for this clone. This chain connects TRBV15 to TRBJ2-1; 10 positions match TRBD2. Trimming cost V 2 bases and J 7 bases; bases outside gene matches: 8. CDR1 is LNHNV and CDR2 is YYDKDF in the germline V gene (reference sequence). CDR3 size: 16 residues. The chain's CDR3 is CATSRPRPSGSNEQFF. The CDR3 nucleotides are TGTGCCACCAGCAGACCTCGGCCTAGCGGGAGTAATGAGCAGTTCTTC.

The chain recombines TRBV29-1 with TRBJ2-2; 11 nucleotides match TRBD2. The CDR3 loop spans 16 amino acids. Trimming took 3 bases from V and 6 from J; bases not matched to a gene: 9. Looked up from germline, CDR1 is SQVTM and CDR2 is ANQGSEA. The CDR3 spells CSVDFLASGGPGELFF. DNA for the CDR3: TGCAGCGTTGATTTTTTGGCTAGCGGGGGGCCCGGGGAGCTGTTTTTT.

The V call is TRBV19, the J call TRBJ1-5; D is unclear. This CDR3 comprises 13 residues. Germline CDR1 and CDR2: LNHDA and SQIVND (reference sequence). Trimming pared 8 bases from V and 0 bases from J, leaving 8 bases between. The CDR3 nucleotides are TGTGCCAGTGATATAGATAGCAATCAGCCCCAGCATTTT. This encodes CASDIDSNQPQHF.

This chain uses TRBV7-6 with TRBJ2-7; 9 bases fit TRBD2. There are 16 residues in the CDR3. V was pared by 1 base and J by 5 bases, with 9 bases of the junction left unmatched. Germline CDR1 reads SGHVS; CDR2 reads FNYEAQ. CDR3 protein: CASSLDGGGREDEQYF. CDR3 DNA: TGTGCCAGCAGCTTAGATGGGGGCGGGAGGGAGGACGAGCAGTACTTC.